This passage covers 31 T cell receptor beta chains from one sample sequenced in a study of tumor and adjacent non-tumor tissue in lung cancer. This sample's RNA came from whole unsorted tissue. TCRbeta libraries were built with three rounds of nested PCR, modified from ARM-PCR. TCRdb ran MiXCR on the multiplex PCR reads and lists one entry per CDR3 protein. The sample contains over 60,000 distinct CDR3 sequences, roughly 73% of which appear only once. Specimen: lung tumor tissue. All receptors come from a man aged 55-75 years with non-small cell lung cancer.

This clonotype has a count of ten or more. CDR3 in DNA: TGTGCCAGCAGTACACAGGGGATCATGAACACTGAAGCTTTCTTT. Translation: CASSTQGIMNTEAFF. This sequence joins TRBV6-1 and TRBJ1-1; 7 nucleotides match TRBD1. Trimming removed 5 bases from V and 0 bases from J; junction bases left unmatched: 6. The CDR3 is 15 residues long. The germline CDR1 and CDR2 sequences are MNHNS and SASEGT.

This chain links TRBV28 with TRBJ1-5; D is ambiguous. This CDR3 region has 13 residues. Looked up from germline, CDR1 is MDHEN and CDR2 is SYDVKM. V lost 6 bases and J lost 7, with 13 bases in between. The DNA of the CDR3 is TGTGCCAGCAGGGGATATAGGAACCAGCCCCAGCATTTT. Translation: CASRGYRNQPQHF.

This clonotype was picked up a small number of times. J is TRBJ2-1 and V is TRBV24-1; 7 bases are a match to TRBD1. V gave up 3 bases and J gave up 6 bases; unmatched junction bases: 7. Germline V lookup: CDR1 KGHDR, CDR2 SFDVKD. The length of the CDR3 is 15 residues. The CDR3 is CATSDIGQDSNEQFF. CDR3 nucleotide sequence: TGTGCCACCAGTGATATAGGACAGGACTCCAATGAGCAGTTCTTC.

Concerning this clonotype itself: Germline is not matched at one junction end, which may reflect a read error. The chain recombines TRBV6-5 with TRBJ1-6; 8 nucleotides line up with TRBD1. CDR1 and CDR2 from the germline V gene are MNHEY and SVGAGI. The CDR3 contains 15 residues. CDR3 in DNA: TGTGCCAGCAGTTGCGGACAGGGTGGTAATTCACTCCTCCACTTT. Its translation is CASSCGQGGNSLLHF.

About this clonotype itself: This likely comes from a read error, as the CDR3 has no conserved phenylalanine or tryptophan at its end. The V gene is TRBV6-6, the J gene TRBJ2-3, with 7 bases lining up with TRBD2. The CDR3 runs to 15 residues. Looked up from germline, CDR1 is MNHNY and CDR2 is SVGAGI (reference sequence). The CDR3 sequence is CANSYLPTGGDTQYS. The DNA for the CDR3 is TGTGCCAACAGTTATCTCCCCACGGGAGGAGATACGCAGTATTCT.

Remarks on this clonotype: At one of its ends the junction is not consistent with the germline gene, which may arise from a read error. The chain combines TRBV6-2 or TRBV6-3 with TRBJ2-2; TRBD2 agrees at 7 bases. There are 15 residues in the CDR3. From germline, CDR1 is MNHEY and CDR2 SVGEGT. In DNA, the CDR3 is TGTGCCAGCAGTCCAAGCGGGATAAACACCGGGGAGTTGTTTTTT. Residues: CASSPSGINTGELFF.

This clonotype has only a few counts. The CDR3 carries no conserved terminal phenylalanine or tryptophan, so it likely arises from a read error. This chain connects TRBV29-1 to TRBJ2-7, with D perhaps matching TRBD2 (7 bases). In germline, CDR1 is SQVTM, CDR2 ANQGSEA. The CDR3 is 11 amino acids. The CDR3 protein is CSAEGGDEQYL. For the CDR3, the DNA is TGCAGCGCTGAAGGGGGGGACGAGCAGTACCTC.

The chain employs TRBV10-3 and TRBJ1-4; D possibly corresponds to TRBD1 (5 bases). CDR1 ENHRY and CDR2 SYGVKD come from the germline V gene. V lost 6 bases, J lost 3 bases, and 11 bases lay in between. The CDR3 length is 14 residues. CDR3 DNA: TGTGCCATCAGCGTGACAGACTCTAATGAAAAACTGTTTTTT. It yields the protein CAISVTDSNEKLFF.

This clonotype was counted a few times. The chain employs TRBV7-8 and TRBJ2-3; 7 nucleotides match TRBD1. This CDR3 contains 17 residues. CDR1 SGHVS and CDR2 FQNEAQ come from the germline V gene. V lost 5 bases, J lost 6 bases, and 17 bases stayed unmatched. The CDR3 reads CASSQFNRDTGVDTQYF. DNA for the CDR3: TGTGCCAGCAGCCAATTCAACCGGGACACAGGGGTGGATACGCAGTATTTT.

For this clonotype: A junction end diverges from the germline sequence, so it may reflect a read error. V and J are TRBV12-3 or TRBV12-4 and TRBJ1-1; 12 nucleotides line up with TRBD1. The CDR3 length is 16 residues. The DNA for the CDR3 is TGTGCCAGCTGTTTCGGGACAGGGGGCACGAACACTGAAGCTTTCTTT. It is translated as CASCFGTGGTNTEAFF.

With regard to this clonotype: A junction end diverges from the germline sequence, so it may reflect a read error. The genes are TRBV6-5 and TRBJ1-2; maybe TRBD1 (6 bases). The CDR3 has 15 amino acids. Germline-derived CDR1 and CDR2 are MNHEY and SVGAGI. The CDR3 region is CGSSYGSGVNYGYTF. The CDR3 nucleotides read TGTGGCAGCAGTTACGGTTCAGGGGTTAACTATGGCTACACCTTC.

This clonotype was detected once. One end of the junction is discordant with germline, which a read error may explain. V and J are TRBV6-5 and TRBJ2-2, with D tentatively TRBD1 or TRBD2 (6 bases each). Germline V lookup: CDR1 MNHEY, CDR2 SVGAGI. The CDR3 has 13 amino acids. This CDR3 is CTSSYKGGRELYF. CDR3 sequence (DNA): TGTACCAGCAGTTACAAGGGGGGCAGGGAGCTGTATTTT.

The rearrangement uses TRBV20-1 and TRBJ2-1; the D is unclear. The germline CDR1 and CDR2 sequences are DFQATT and SNEGSKA (reference sequence). This CDR3 contains 11 residues. V gave up 1 base and J gave up 12 bases, with 10 bases separating them. The CDR3 bases are TGCAGTGCTAGAGGTGGGTACATGCAGTTCTTC. It specifies CSARGGYMQFF.

This chain uses TRBV20-1 with TRBJ2-1; the match to TRBD2 covers 7 bases. Germline assignment: CDR1 DFQATT and CDR2 SNEGSKA (reference sequence). Losses at the gene ends were 1 base for V and 8 bases for J; bases not matched to a gene: 8. This CDR3 has 14 amino acids. Here the CDR3 DNA reads TGCAGTGCTAGAGGTCGACTGACTAGCTATGAGCAGTTCTTC. Protein sequence: CSARGRLTSYEQFF.

A note on this clonotype: Since the CDR3 does not end with the conserved phenylalanine or tryptophan, this likely comes from a read error. This chain links TRBV5-1 with TRBJ2-3; D gene unclear. This CDR3 spans 14 amino acids. The germline V gene encodes CDR1 SGHRS and CDR2 YFSETQ. V lost 0 bases and J lost 6, with 11 bases in between. CDR3 region: CASSLAEFGDTQYL. The DNA of the CDR3 is TGCGCCAGCAGCTTGGCAGAATTTGGGGATACGCAGTATCTT.

Concerning this clonotype itself: A read error may account for a junction end that differs from germline. The chain combines TRBV29-1 with TRBJ1-1; the D is unclear. Germline V gives CDR1 SQVTM, CDR2 ANQGSEA. The CDR3 loop spans 13 amino acids. CDR3 DNA sequence: TGCAGCGTGAAAGGGCTGGGGAACACTGAAACTTTCTTT. Translating it yields CSVKGLGNTETFF.

To note about this clonotype: Relative to the germline gene, one junction end is altered; a read error may explain this. This chain joins TRBV12-3 or TRBV12-4 and TRBJ2-4; 7 bases fit TRBD2. The CDR3 has 17 amino acids. The CDR3 loop is CASSFEGGIPGKNIQYF. DNA for the CDR3: TGTGCCAGTAGTTTTGAGGGAGGGATACCGGGGAAAAACATTCAGTACTTC.

Comment on this clonotype: Compared with germline, one end of the junction differs, possibly owing to a read error. The chain couples TRBV11-1 to TRBJ2-1, with 11 bases fitting TRBD1. The CDR3 spans 14 residues. CDR1 is SGHAT, CDR2 FQDESV, per germline (reference sequence). In DNA, the CDR3 is TGTGCCAGCAGCTTGGACAGGGGGCGGCATGAGCAATTCTTC. Protein sequence: CASSLDRGRHEQFF.

As concerns this clonotype: The junction departs from the called germline gene at one end, perhaps through a read error. This chain joins TRBV6-7 and TRBJ2-3; 10 nucleotides align to TRBD2. TRBV6-7 has ORF status, its function being uncertain. The CDR3 loop spans 16 amino acids. Here the CDR3 DNA reads TGTGCCAGCTGTTATACGAGCGGGAGGGCGGCAGGTACGCAGTATTTT. It translates to CASCYTSGRAAGTQYF.

Regarding this clonotype: A much larger clonotype is one base distant, so this may be a read error. This chain uses TRBV5-4 with TRBJ2-1, with D tentatively TRBD2 (5 bases). Between the trimmed V and J ends, which lost 0 bases and 9 bases, there was a span of 16 bases. The CDR3 is 15 amino acids. Germline V gene sequence: CDR1 SGHNT, CDR2 YYREEE (reference sequence). The CDR3 DNA is TGTGCCAGCAGCTTGGCCGGGAACCAGGCGGGTGAGCAGTTCTTC. Translated, it gives CASSLAGNQAGEQFF. Supplemented by reference TRBV5-4 and TRBJ2-1, the full variable domain reads ETGVTQSPTHLIKTRGQQVTLRCSSQSGHNTVSWYQQALGQGPQFIFQYYREEENGRGNFPPRFSGLQFPNYSSELNVNALELDDSALYLCASSLAGNQAGEQFFGPGTRLTVL.

As for this clonotype: The conserved final phenylalanine or tryptophan is absent from the CDR3, which likely points to a read error. The chain links TRBV20-1 to TRBJ2-2; 11 positions agree with TRBD2. The trim removed 6 bases at V and 7 bases at J, leaving 10 bases unmatched. The V gene's germline CDR1 is DFQATT and CDR2 SNEGSKA (reference sequence). This CDR3 spans 15 amino acids. As DNA, the CDR3 is TGCAGTGCCCGACTAGCGGGAAACCCATTCGGGGAGCTGTTTTGT. It yields the protein CSARLAGNPFGELFC.

This clonotype was found many times. The chain employs TRBV20-1 and TRBJ1-5; D remains ambiguous. CDR3 length: 14 amino acids. Germline-derived CDR1 and CDR2 are DFQATT and SNEGSKA (reference sequence). Trimming left V 0 bases short and J 7 bases short, with 13 bases between. The CDR3 spells CSARDRGSGQPQHF. The DNA for the CDR3 is TGCAGTGCTAGAGATCGAGGGTCGGGGCAGCCCCAGCATTTT.

The chain uses TRBV11-3 and TRBJ2-3; a weak D match, TRBD1 (5 bases). The closer fit of TRBJ1-5 to the DNA end suggests the J call may be wrong. The CDR3 is 16 amino acids. CDR1 and CDR2 from the germline V gene are SGHNT and YENEEA. This chain's CDR3 is CASSSGLADKTDTQHF. In nucleotides, the CDR3 is TGTGCCAGCAGCTCCGGGCTAGCAGATAAGACAGATACGCAGCATTTT.

This clonotype was picked up many times. The rearrangement uses TRBV6-1 and TRBJ2-1; TRBD2 agrees at 7 bases. Germline-derived CDR1 and CDR2 are MNHNS and SASEGT. The CDR3 is 15 amino acids. Trimming cost V 8 bases and J 5 bases; bases outside gene matches: 12. The CDR3 region has the DNA TGTGCCAGCCAGCCGGGCGGGAGTCGGAACAATGAGCAGTTCTTC. As protein: CASQPGGSRNNEQFF.

This clonotype was counted ten times or more. DNA of the CDR3: TGCAGTGCTAGACCCCTGCGGGAGGTTACCTACAATGAGCAGTTCTTC. This encodes CSARPLREVTYNEQFF. The chain uses TRBV20-1 and TRBJ2-1; TRBD2 matches at 8 bases. V was clipped by 2 bases and J by 2 bases; unmatched bases: 8. The CDR3 extends over 16 amino acids. The V gene's germline CDR1 is DFQATT and CDR2 SNEGSKA (reference sequence).

The V gene is TRBV29-1, the J gene TRBJ2-5, with D maybe TRBD2 (6 bases). There are 17 residues in the CDR3. Germline loops: CDR1 SQVTM, CDR2 ANQGSEA. Trimming left V 3 bases short and J 5 bases short, with 25 bases between. CDR3: CSVDGYVGGATSETQYF. CDR3 sequence (DNA): TGCAGCGTTGATGGATACGTAGGAGGGGCGACCAGCGAGACCCAGTACTTC.

As concerns this clonotype: Mismatch with germline at one junction end may stem from a read error. The J gene is TRBJ1-1, the V gene TRBV29-1; TRBD1 matches at 7 bases. Germline loops: CDR1 SQVTM, CDR2 ANQGSEA. The CDR3 length is 13 residues. The CDR3 DNA follows: TGCAGCGCCTTGGCAGGGGGGGATACTGAAGCTTCCTTT. Residues: CSALAGGDTEASF. The full variable domain, in which reference TRBV29-1 and TRBJ1-1 provide the parts outside the CDR3, is SAVISQKPSRDICQRGTSLTIQCQVDSQVTMMFWYRQQPGQSLTLIATANQGSEATYESGFVIDKFPISRPNLTFSTLTVSNMSPEDSSIYLCSALAGGDTEASFGQGTRLTVV.

Concerning this clonotype itself: The germline gene is not matched at one end of the junction; a read error may be the cause. The V call is TRBV28, the J call TRBJ2-7, with 9 bases identical to TRBD2. This CDR3 is built from 13 residues. Germline assignment: CDR1 MDHEN and CDR2 SYDVKM. CDR3 coding DNA: TGTGTCAGCAGGCGAGCGGGAGGTAACGAGCAGTGCTTC. This encodes CVSRRAGGNEQCF.

The rearrangement links TRBV5-1 to TRBJ1-1; D might be TRBD1 (5 bases). Trimming shortened V by 4 bases and J by 1 base, and 14 bases separated the two germline ends. This CDR3 comprises 15 residues. Germline V gene data show CDR1 as SGHRS and CDR2 as YFSETQ. In DNA form, the CDR3 reads TGCGCCAGCAGCCTACTGCAGAGGGGGAACACTGAAGCTTTCTTT. It is translated as CASSLLQRGNTEAFF. Drawing the rest from reference TRBV5-1 and TRBJ1-1, the complete variable domain is KAGVTQTPRYLIKTRGQQVTLSCSPISGHRSVSWYQQTPGQGLQFLFEYFSETQRNKGNFPGRFSGRQFSNSRSEMNVSTLELGDSALYLCASSLLQRGNTEAFFGQGTRLTVV.

Worth noting for this clonotype: Germline and junction disagree at one end, which may indicate a read error. The chain is built from TRBV10-2 and TRBJ2-7, with D tentatively TRBD2 (6 bases). This CDR3 has 14 residues. CDR1 WSHSY and CDR2 SAAADI come from the germline V gene. CDR3 residues: CASSDGGNPYELYF. DNA for the CDR3: TGCGCCAGCAGCGACGGAGGGAATCCCTACGAGCTGTACTTC.

As regards this clonotype: The germline gene is not matched at one end of the junction; a read error may be the cause. The DNA for the CDR3 is TGTGTCAGCAGCATAATGGAAGAGACCCAGTACTTC. Protein product: CVSSIMEETQYF. The chain carries TRBV11-1 and TRBJ2-5; D uncertain. The CDR3 covers 12 residues. Germline lookup yields CDR1 SGHAT and CDR2 FQDESV (reference sequence).